The clone carrying this T cell receptor beta chain was picked up many times. TCRdb re-derived calls from the 5' RACE reads in MiXCR, one entry per CDR3 protein. The sample shows 40,000 or so distinct CDR3 sequences, 5.5% of them seen only once. This record comes from a study of early T cells in non-severe SARS-CoV-2 infection. Study background: Sequencing input comprised bulk RNA from unsorted whole blood; chain pairing was not available.

Germline CDR1 and CDR2: SQVTM and ANQGSEA. The ends were cut back, 4 bases at V and 7 bases at J, with 14 bases in the middle. The CDR3 loop spans 13 amino acids. The chain couples TRBV29-1 to TRBJ2-1; no clear D. The origin of this receptor is an adult who was a healthcare worker with PCR-confirmed SARS-CoV-2 infection or an uninfected control (not recorded which). The sequenced sample was whole blood, obtained at baseline. The CDR3 DNA reads as TGCAGCGTTGCAATGGATCTCTGGAATGAGCAGTTCTTC. Its protein product is CSVAMDLWNEQFF.